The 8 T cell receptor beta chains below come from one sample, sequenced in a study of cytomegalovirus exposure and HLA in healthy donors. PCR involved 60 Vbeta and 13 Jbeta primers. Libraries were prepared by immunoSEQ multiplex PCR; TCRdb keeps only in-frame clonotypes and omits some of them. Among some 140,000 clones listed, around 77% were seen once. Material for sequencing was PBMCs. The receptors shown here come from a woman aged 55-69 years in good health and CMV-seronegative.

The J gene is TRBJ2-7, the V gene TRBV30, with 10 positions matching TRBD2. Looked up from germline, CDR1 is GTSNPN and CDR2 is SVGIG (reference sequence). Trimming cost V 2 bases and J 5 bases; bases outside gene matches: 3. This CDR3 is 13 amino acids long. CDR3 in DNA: TGTGCCTGGAGTCAAGCGGGGGGGAACGAGCAGTACTTC. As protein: CAWSQAGGNEQYF.

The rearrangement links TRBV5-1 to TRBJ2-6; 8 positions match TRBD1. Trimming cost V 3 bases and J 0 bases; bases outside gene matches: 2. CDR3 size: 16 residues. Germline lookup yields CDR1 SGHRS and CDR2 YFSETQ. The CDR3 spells CASSWDRNSGANVLTF. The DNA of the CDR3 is TGCGCCAGCAGCTGGGACAGGAACTCTGGGGCCAACGTCCTGACTTTC. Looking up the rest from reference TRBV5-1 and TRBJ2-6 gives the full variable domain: KAGVTQTPRYLIKTRGQQVTLSCSPISGHRSVSWYQQTPGQGLQFLFEYFSETQRNKGNFPGRFSGRQFSNSRSEMNVSTLELGDSALYLCASSWDRNSGANVLTFGAGSRLTVL.

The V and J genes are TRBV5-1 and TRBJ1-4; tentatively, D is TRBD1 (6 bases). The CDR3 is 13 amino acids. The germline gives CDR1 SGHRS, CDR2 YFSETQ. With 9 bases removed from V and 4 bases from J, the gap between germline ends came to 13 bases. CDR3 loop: CATRTDFNEKLFF. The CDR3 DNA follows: TGCGCCACGAGGACAGACTTTAATGAAAAACTGTTTTTT. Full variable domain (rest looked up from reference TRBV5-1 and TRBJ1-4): KAGVTQTPRYLIKTRGQQVTLSCSPISGHRSVSWYQQTPGQGLQFLFEYFSETQRNKGNFPGRFSGRQFSNSRSEMNVSTLELGDSALYLCATRTDFNEKLFFGSGTQLSVL.

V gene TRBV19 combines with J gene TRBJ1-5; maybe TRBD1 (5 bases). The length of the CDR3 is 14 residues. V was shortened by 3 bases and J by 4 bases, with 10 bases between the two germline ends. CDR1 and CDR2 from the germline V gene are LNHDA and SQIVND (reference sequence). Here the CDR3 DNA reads TGTGCCAGTAGTATCGACAGCACTAATCAGCCCCAGCATTTT. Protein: CASSIDSTNQPQHF.

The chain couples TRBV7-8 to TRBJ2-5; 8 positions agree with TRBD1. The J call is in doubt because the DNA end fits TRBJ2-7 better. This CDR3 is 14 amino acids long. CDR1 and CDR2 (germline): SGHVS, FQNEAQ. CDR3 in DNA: TGTGCCAGCAGCCCACGACGAGACAGGGGCGAGCAGTACTTC. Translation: CASSPRRDRGEQYF.

The CDR3 coding sequence is TGTGCCAGCAGTGAATCGGGGGGACGCCAAGAGACCCAGTACTTC. Its translation is CASSESGGRQETQYF. This chain links TRBV2 with TRBJ2-5, with 7 bases lining up with TRBD2. The V segment lost 2 bases and the J segment 1 base; nucleotides outside the gene matches: 4. The CDR3 totals 15 residues. CDR1 SNHLY and CDR2 FYNNEI come from the germline V gene.

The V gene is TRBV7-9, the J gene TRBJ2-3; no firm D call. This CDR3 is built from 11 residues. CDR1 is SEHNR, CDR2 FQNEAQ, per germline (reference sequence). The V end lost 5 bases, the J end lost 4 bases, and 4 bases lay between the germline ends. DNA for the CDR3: TGTGCCAGCAGCCCCGCAGATACGCAGTATTTT. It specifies CASSPADTQYF.

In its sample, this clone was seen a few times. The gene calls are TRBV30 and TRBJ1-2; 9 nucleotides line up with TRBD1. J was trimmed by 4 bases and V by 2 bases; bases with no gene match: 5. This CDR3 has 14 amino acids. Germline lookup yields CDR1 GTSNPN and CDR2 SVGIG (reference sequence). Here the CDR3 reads CAWSRQGGLYGYTF. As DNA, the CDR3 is TGTGCCTGGAGTCGACAGGGGGGTCTCTATGGCTACACCTTC.